These 3 T cell receptor beta chains came from one sample sequenced in a study of OX40 agonist ivuxolimab in advanced cancers. The assay was immunoSEQ multiplex PCR, and TCRdb's table has in-frame clones only and misses some. The table has approximately 70,000 clones, around 88% seen once; the top ten hold over 0.6%. The sequencing here drew on CD4+ or CD8+ T cells sorted from blood, taken in a trial of the OX40 agonist ivuxolimab. These receptors came from an adult with an advanced solid tumor such as melanoma, head and neck, liver or kidney cancer.

The chain is built from TRBV7-9 and TRBJ2-7; D may be TRBD1 (5 bases). CDR1 and CDR2 from the germline V gene are SEHNR and FQNEAQ (reference sequence). Trimming cost V 1 base and J 6 bases, with 10 bases left between them. This CDR3 contains 13 residues. The CDR3 protein is CASSLEGFAEQYF. The CDR3 coding sequence is TGTGCCAGCAGCTTAGAGGGGTTTGCCGAGCAGTACTTC.

The chain links TRBV2 to TRBJ1-4; no reliable D call. Germline V gene data show CDR1 as SNHLY and CDR2 as FYNNEI. V lost 4 bases and J 5 bases, leaving 8 bases between the germline ends. The CDR3 sequence is 13 residues long. The CDR3 DNA is TGTGCCAGCAGTGTACGGAGAAATGAAAAACTGTTTTTT. As protein: CASSVRRNEKLFF.

V is TRBV19 and J is TRBJ2-1; TRBD1 might be the D (5 bases). V lost 4 bases, J lost 7 bases, and 17 bases lay in between. Per the germline V gene, CDR1 is LNHDA and CDR2 is SQIVND (reference sequence). There are 15 residues in the CDR3. The DNA of the CDR3 is TGTGCCAGTAGTACAGGGAATCGACGAAGGAATGAGCAGTTCTTC. This encodes CASSTGNRRRNEQFF.